This T cell receptor beta chain was obtained from a study of neoadjuvant anti-PD-1 for oral cavity cancer. Points from the study as a whole: Higher pretreatment Treg/Th17 ratios tracked higher pretreatment blood clonality.

As to this clone: Its antigen is unidentified.

Described time point: after neoadjuvant nivolumab, at surgical resection. These newly diagnosed stage II-IVA oral cavity squamous cell carcinoma patients had no prior systemic or radiation treatment. Germline V gene data show CDR1 as SGHTS and CDR2 as YDEGEE. Trimming took 9 bases from V and 4 from J, leaving 11 bases between them. The CDR3 spans 11 residues. Most tumor samples had roughly 4.5 ug input DNA in two replicates. Repertoires were generated with immunoSEQ multiplex PCR, while TCRdb's copy carries only in-frame clones and drops some. The table shows 40,000 or so clones, with around two fifths occurring only once.

The sample here was tumor tissue, taken after nivolumab (anti-PD-1) treatment. This chain links TRBV5-8 with TRBJ2-7; no reliable D call. This sequence was found in a person aged 40 to 85 with oral cavity squamous cell carcinoma. The DNA of the CDR3 is TGTGCCACTTACGAAGGATACGAGCAGTACTTC. It translates to CATYEGYEQYF.